The next 23 T cell receptor beta chains were all read from a single sample in a study of blood T cell repertoires in COVID-19. Repertoires were generated with immunoSEQ multiplex PCR, while TCRdb's copy carries only in-frame clones and drops some. The sample consists of over 15,000 clones, around nine tenths of them appearing once. The source material was peripheral blood. The origin of the receptors is a human donor in a cohort sampled during active COVID-19.

The gene calls are TRBV6-5 and TRBJ1-2; D not certain. V lost 0 bases and J lost 1, with 9 bases in between. This CDR3 region has 15 residues. Per germline, CDR1 MNHEY and CDR2 SVGAGI. Written as DNA, the CDR3 is TGTGCCAGCAGTTACTCCCCTCGAGTTAACTATGGCTACACCTTC. This translates into CASSYSPRVNYGYTF.

This chain links TRBV6-1 with TRBJ2-7; 7 bases align to TRBD1. The CDR3 contains 15 residues. Germline CDR1 MNHNS, CDR2 SASEGT. The ends lost 0 bases at V and 4 bases at J; junction bases unmatched: 6. The CDR3 DNA is TGTGCCAGCAGTGAAGCCGGGACAGCGAAATACGAGCAGTACTTC. It translates to CASSEAGTAKYEQYF.

The V gene is TRBV5-1, the J gene TRBJ2-5, with no clear D. Germline values: CDR1 SGHRS, CDR2 YFSETQ. The CDR3 is 12 amino acids. The V and J ends lost 2 bases and 2 bases respectively, with 4 bases between them. The CDR3 sequence is CASSFSQETQYF. The CDR3 bases are TGCGCCAGCAGCTTCTCGCAAGAGACCCAGTACTTC.

This chain joins TRBV6-5 and TRBJ2-3; D not resolved. V was cut by 8 bases and J by 5 bases, with 17 bases left in between. Germline CDR1 MNHEY, CDR2 SVGAGI. This CDR3 is built from 14 residues. CDR3 in DNA: TGTGCCAGCCTATACCCCCCACCCCGAGATACGCAGTATTTT. Translated, it gives CASLYPPPRDTQYF.

The chain recombines TRBV18 with TRBJ1-1, with 7 positions matching TRBD1. V trimming: 3 bases; J trimming: 5 bases; junction bases outside the gene matches: 12. The CDR3 runs to 16 residues. Germline loops: CDR1 KGHSH, CDR2 LQKENI. The CDR3 here is CASSPSGGQYRTEAFF. The CDR3 DNA is TGTGCCAGCTCACCTAGCGGGGGACAGTATAGGACTGAAGCTTTCTTT.

The V and J genes are TRBV7-2 and TRBJ2-4; 9 bases line up with TRBD1. The CDR3 has 16 residues. V lost 5 bases, J lost 10 bases, and 15 bases stayed unmatched. Germline lookup yields CDR1 SGHTA and CDR2 FQGNSA. The chain's CDR3 is CASSRPPGTGLGIQYF. CDR3 DNA sequence: TGTGCCAGCAGCCGGCCCCCCGGGACAGGGTTAGGGATTCAGTACTTC. The full variable domain, completed using reference TRBV7-2 and TRBJ2-4, is GAGVSQSPSNKVTEKGKDVELRCDPISGHTALYWYRQSLGQGLEFLIYFQGNSAPDKSGLPSDRFSAERTGGSVSTLTIQRTQQEDSAVYLCASSRPPGTGLGIQYFGAGTRLSVL.

The genes are TRBV28 and TRBJ1-2, with 10 bases fitting TRBD1. V trimming: 8 bases; J trimming: 8 bases; junction bases outside the gene matches: 5. The germline V gene has CDR1 MDHEN and CDR2 SYDVKM. The length of the CDR3 is 12 residues. The DNA of the CDR3 is TGTGCCAGCTGGACAGGGGGAAAAGGCTACACCTTC. This translates into CASWTGGKGYTF.

The gene calls are TRBV15 and TRBJ1-6, with TRBD1 as a possible D gene (6 bases). V dropped 1 base and J dropped 13 bases, with 8 bases sitting between them. Germline V lookup: CDR1 LNHNV, CDR2 YYDKDF (reference sequence). This CDR3 contains 12 residues. CDR3 region: CATSRATGPLHF. The CDR3 DNA reads TGTGCCACCAGCAGAGCTACAGGGCCCCTCCACTTT.

The chain is built from TRBV18 and TRBJ1-5, with TRBD1 matching 8 bases. The CDR3 totals 13 residues. Germline loops: CDR1 KGHSH, CDR2 LQKENI. Trimming at V came to 3 bases and at J to 5 bases, leaving 0 bases not matched to a gene. The CDR3 DNA reads as TGTGCCAGCTCACCGGACAGGGATCAGCCCCAGCATTTT. It yields the protein CASSPDRDQPQHF.

This clone has just a few counts. This rearrangement joins TRBV27 to TRBJ1-4; TRBD1 might be the D (6 bases). Trimming shortened V by 8 bases and J by 9 bases, and 22 bases separated the two germline ends. CDR3 length equals 15 residues. Germline V gene sequence: CDR1 MNHEY, CDR2 SMNVEV (reference sequence). CDR3 DNA: TGTGCCAGCCGAAGTGCGGGGGCTGACTACCAAAAACTGTTTTTT. It specifies CASRSAGADYQKLFF.

The V gene is TRBV15, the J gene TRBJ1-2; D might be TRBD1 (6 bases). The CDR3 is 16 residues long. Looked up from germline, CDR1 is LNHNV and CDR2 is YYDKDF (reference sequence). The V end was cut by 3 bases, the J end by 1 base, with 15 bases between. The CDR3 coding sequence is TGTGCCACCAGCAGGCCCGGGACACATTTTAACTATGGCTACACCTTC. Encoded protein: CATSRPGTHFNYGYTF.

This chain connects TRBV7-9 to TRBJ2-5, with a possible D match to TRBD2 (5 bases). Germline loops: CDR1 SEHNR, CDR2 FQNEAQ (reference sequence). The CDR3 extends over 15 amino acids. Trimming took 5 bases from V and 2 from J, leaving 15 bases between them. CDR3 protein: CASSLEVVGQETQYF. The CDR3 DNA reads as TGTGCCAGCAGCCTGGAGGTAGTTGGGCAAGAGACCCAGTACTTC.

This rearrangement joins TRBV2 to TRBJ2-5, with TRBD2 matching 7 bases. CDR3 length: 13 residues. Germline V gives CDR1 SNHLY, CDR2 FYNNEI. V lost 7 bases, J lost 4 bases, and 6 bases stayed unmatched. DNA for the CDR3: TGTGCCAGCAATTTGGGCGGGGGAGAGACCCAGTACTTC. Encoded protein: CASNLGGGETQYF.

The CDR3 region is CASSPFLSGWEMNTEAFF. DNA for the CDR3: TGTGCCAGCAGTCCCTTCCTGAGCGGATGGGAAATGAACACTGAAGCTTTCTTT. The chain recombines TRBV27 with TRBJ1-1; D not resolved. CDR1 is MNHEY, CDR2 SMNVEV, per germline (reference sequence). The CDR3 extends over 18 amino acids. Trimming took 5 bases from V and 0 from J, leaving 22 bases between them.

This chain uses TRBV28 with TRBJ2-6, with TRBD1 as a possible D gene (6 bases). V lost 1 base to trimming and J lost 0 bases, with 10 bases between them. Germline V gives CDR1 MDHEN, CDR2 SYDVKM. The CDR3 extends over 17 amino acids. The DNA of the CDR3 is TGTGCCAGCAGTTTATCAGGGGCTCTCTCTGGGGCCAACGTCCTGACTTTC. Translated: CASSLSGALSGANVLTF.

This chain uses TRBV6-5 with TRBJ1-1; D not resolved. Germline values: CDR1 MNHEY, CDR2 SVGAGI. CDR3 length: 14 amino acids. The ends were cut back, 5 bases at V and 0 bases at J, with 10 bases in the middle. The CDR3: CASSPARMNTEAFF. Here the CDR3 DNA reads TGTGCCAGCAGTCCGGCCAGGATGAACACTGAAGCTTTCTTT.

The chain recombines TRBV19 with TRBJ1-2, with TRBD1 matching 8 bases. This CDR3 is built from 14 residues. The ends lost 0 bases at V and 7 bases at J; junction bases unmatched: 4. Looked up from germline, CDR1 is LNHDA and CDR2 is SQIVND (reference sequence). In nucleotides, the CDR3 is TGTGCCAGTAGTATAGATCGACAGGGGTCTGGCTACACCTTC. This sequence encodes CASSIDRQGSGYTF.

The J gene is TRBJ1-5, the V gene TRBV28; 7 bases agree with TRBD1. CDR3 length equals 13 residues. Losses at the gene ends were 6 bases for V and 3 bases for J; bases not matched to a gene: 2. Looked up from germline, CDR1 is MDHEN and CDR2 is SYDVKM. For the CDR3, the DNA is TGTGCCAGCAGAGGGACAGTCAATCAGCCCCAGCATTTT. Translation gives CASRGTVNQPQHF.

The rearrangement links TRBV6-5 to TRBJ1-2; tentative D call: TRBD1 (6 bases). The CDR3 contains 15 residues. Per the germline V gene, CDR1 is MNHEY and CDR2 is SVGAGI. The V gene lost 5 bases and the J gene lost 4 bases, with 17 bases spanning the gap. The CDR3 protein is CASSPEFRTAYGYTF. In nucleotides, the CDR3 is TGTGCCAGCAGTCCGGAATTCAGGACAGCCTATGGCTACACCTTC.

This clone was counted a few times. The chain recombines TRBV3-1 (or the pseudogene TRBV3-2) with TRBJ2-7, with 7 nucleotides matching TRBD1. Germline V gene lookup returns CDR1 LGHDT and CDR2 YNNKEL (reference sequence). This CDR3 has 17 amino acids. J gave up 7 bases and V 0 bases, and 15 bases lay outside the gene matches. This CDR3 is CASSQESPDRASREQYF. CDR3 bases: TGTGCCAGCAGCCAAGAGTCCCCTGACAGGGCCTCACGGGAGCAGTACTTC.

In this sample, this clone turned up a few times. The chain uses TRBV7-9 and TRBJ1-3; D ambiguous. Germline V gene data show CDR1 as SEHNR and CDR2 as FQNEAQ (reference sequence). The CDR3 is 12 amino acids. Trimming pared 3 bases from V and 4 bases from J, leaving 4 bases between. This CDR3 is CASSFGGNTIYF. The CDR3 DNA is TGTGCCAGCAGCTTCGGGGGAAACACCATATATTTT.

This chain connects TRBV27 to TRBJ2-1, with D possibly being TRBD2 (6 bases). CDR3 size: 16 residues. Germline V lookup: CDR1 MNHEY, CDR2 SMNVEV (reference sequence). V was trimmed by 7 bases and J by 1 base, leaving 17 bases between them. The CDR3 region is CASTPFAGTSYNEQFF. Written as DNA, the CDR3 is TGTGCCAGCACCCCCTTTGCGGGGACGTCCTACAATGAGCAGTTCTTC.

This rearrangement joins TRBV6-2 or TRBV6-3 to TRBJ2-4; D is ambiguous. Germline CDR1 reads MNHEY; CDR2 reads SVGEGT. The CDR3 runs 19 residues. Trimming stripped 2 bases from V and 0 bases from J, with 20 bases between. CDR3 region: CASSYHTELNQLAKNIQYF. In DNA form, the CDR3 reads TGTGCCAGCAGTTACCACACAGAGCTGAACCAATTAGCCAAAAACATTCAGTACTTC.